Sequencing of this TCR beta chain was carried out in a study of naive and memory T cell subsets. Two oligonucleotides, mixed equimolar, formed the beta constant-region primer covering TRBC1 and TRBC2. The cDNA 3' end received a ligated single-stranded oligonucleotide carrying the SP2 primer and a 12-nucleotide UMI. Via MiXCR, TCRdb re-called the UMI-ligation and nested PCR reads, giving one row per CDR3 protein. The sample holds about 85,000 distinct CDR3 sequences, less than 15% seen once. In this sample, this clonotype turned up a few times. After removal of 4 bases from V and 7 bases from J, the junction contained 7 bases not matched to a gene. The CDR3 consists of 15 residues. Per the germline V gene, CDR1 is SEHNR and CDR2 is FQNEAQ (reference sequence).

Sequenced material: central memory CD4+ T cells from blood. V is TRBV7-9 and J is TRBJ1-6; 7 bases are a match to TRBD1. The receptor's source is a human donor in good health. The CDR3 sequence: CASSSRDRRNSPLHF. The CDR3 bases are TGTGCCAGCAGCTCCCGGGACAGAAGAAATTCACCCCTCCACTTT.